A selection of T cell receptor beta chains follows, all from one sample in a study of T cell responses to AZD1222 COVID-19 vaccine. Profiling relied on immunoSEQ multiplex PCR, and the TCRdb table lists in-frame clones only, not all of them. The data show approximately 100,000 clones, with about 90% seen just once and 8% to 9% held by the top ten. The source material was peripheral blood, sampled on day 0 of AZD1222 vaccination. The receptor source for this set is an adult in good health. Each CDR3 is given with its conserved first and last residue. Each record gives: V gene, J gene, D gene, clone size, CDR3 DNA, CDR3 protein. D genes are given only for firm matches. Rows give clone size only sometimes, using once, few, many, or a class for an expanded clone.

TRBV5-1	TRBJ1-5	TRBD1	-	TGCGCCAGCAGCTTGGCAGGGGGAGCTCAGCCCCAGCATTTT	CASSLAGGAQPQHF
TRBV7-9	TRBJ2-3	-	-	TGTGCCAGAGCCCCTGCCAGCACAGATACGCAGTATTTT	CARAPASTDTQYF
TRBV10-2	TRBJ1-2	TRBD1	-	TGCGCCAGCAGTCGAGGGAGGACAGGAGGACTGGGTGGCTACACCTTC	CASSRGRTGGLGGYTF
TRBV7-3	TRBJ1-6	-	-	TGTGCCAGCAGCTTATCTTCAGCTAATTCACCCCTCCACTTT	CASSLSSANSPLHF
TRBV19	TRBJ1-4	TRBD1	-	TGTGCCAGCGGACAGGGATGGGAAAAACTGTTTTTT	CASGQGWEKLFF
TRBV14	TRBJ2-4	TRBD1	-	TGTGCCAGCAGCCAAGATCTCCGGACAGGGAGAAGGGGCATTCAGTACTTC	CASSQDLRTGRRGIQYF
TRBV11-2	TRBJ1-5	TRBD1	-	TGTGCCAGCAGCTTTACAGGGGGCGGGCAGCCCCAGCATTTT	CASSFTGGGQPQHF
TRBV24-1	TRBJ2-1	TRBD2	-	TGTGCCACCAGTGATATGACTAGCGGGAGGGCGAGGGATGAGCAGTTCTTC	CATSDMTSGRARDEQFF
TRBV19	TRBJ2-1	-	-	TGTGCCAGCGAGAACAGTTCGTTCTCCTACAATGAGCAGTTCTTC	CASENSSFSYNEQFF
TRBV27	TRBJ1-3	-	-	TGTGCCAGCAGTTTCGGAAACACCATATATTTT	CASSFGNTIYF
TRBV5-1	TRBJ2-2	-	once	TGCGCCAGCACAATGACACAGGGTACCGGGGAGCTGTTTTTT	CASTMTQGTGELFF
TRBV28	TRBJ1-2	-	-	TGTGCCAGCAGCCCACCCGGGACCCACTATGGCTACACCTTC	CASSPPGTHYGYTF
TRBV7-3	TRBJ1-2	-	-	TGTGCCAGCAGCTTGACATCTAACTATGGCTACACCTTC	CASSLTSNYGYTF
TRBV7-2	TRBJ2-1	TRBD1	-	TGTGCCAGCAGCCCCGGACAGGAGAGAACATATGAGCAGTTCTTC	CASSPGQERTYEQFF
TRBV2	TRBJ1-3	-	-	TGTGCCAGCAGTGGTCAGGCCGATGTGGGAAACACCATATATTTT	CASSGQADVGNTIYF
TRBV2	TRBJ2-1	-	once	TGTGCCAGCACCTGGAGAGATCTGTACAATGAGCAGTTCTTC	CASTWRDLYNEQFF
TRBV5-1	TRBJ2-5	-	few	TGCGCCAGCAGCTTCGGACCGGAAGAGACCCAGTACTTC	CASSFGPEETQYF
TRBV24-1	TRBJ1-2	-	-	TGTGCCACCAGTGACACCCTGAGGCGGTATGGCTACACCTTC	CATSDTLRRYGYTF
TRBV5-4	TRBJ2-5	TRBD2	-	TGTGCCAGCAGCACAGGGACTAGGTGGACCCAGTACTTC	CASSTGTRWTQYF
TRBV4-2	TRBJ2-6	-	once	TGTGCCAGCAGCCAAGACGGGGATGGGGCCAACGTCCTGACTTTC	CASSQDGDGANVLTF
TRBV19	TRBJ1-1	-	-	TGTGCCAGTAGTGCCTGGGGGGTAGGGATTAGGAACACTGAAGCTTTCTTT	CASSAWGVGIRNTEAFF
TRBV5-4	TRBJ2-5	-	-	TGTGCCAGCAGCTTGGACGAGACCCAGTACTTC	CASSLDETQYF
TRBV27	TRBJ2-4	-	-	TGTGCCAGTTGGTTAGCCAAAAACATTCAGTACTTC	CASWLAKNIQYF
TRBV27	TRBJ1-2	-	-	TGTGCCATCGGGGACCCTAATTTTGATGGCTACACCTTC	CAIGDPNFDGYTF